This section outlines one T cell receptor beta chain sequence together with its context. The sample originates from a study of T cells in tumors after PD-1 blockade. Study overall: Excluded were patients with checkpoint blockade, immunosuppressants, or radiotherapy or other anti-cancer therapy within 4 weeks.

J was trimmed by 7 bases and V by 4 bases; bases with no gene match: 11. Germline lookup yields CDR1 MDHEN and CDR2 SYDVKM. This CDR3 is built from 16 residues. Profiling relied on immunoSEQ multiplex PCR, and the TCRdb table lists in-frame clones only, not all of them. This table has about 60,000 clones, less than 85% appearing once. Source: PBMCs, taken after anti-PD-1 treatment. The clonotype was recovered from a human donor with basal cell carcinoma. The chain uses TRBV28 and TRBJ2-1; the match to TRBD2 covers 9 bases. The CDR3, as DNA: TGTGCCAGCAGTTGGGTCCGGCGGGGGGGCTCGAATGAGCAGTTCTTC. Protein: CASSWVRRGGSNEQFF.